The 6 T cell receptor beta chains presented below share a single source sample, sequenced in a study of T cell repertoires in cytomegalovirus infection. In TCRdb, the reads were re-called with MiXCR into one record per CDR3 protein. The profile shows about 330,000 distinct CDR3 sequences, over 7.5% of them singletons. The sample was PBMCs. The receptors were gathered from a human donor in good health (CMV status not recorded). Some clones in this sample may be carry-over from other donors' samples.

The V call is TRBV18, the J call TRBJ2-7; D is unclear. CDR3 size: 14 residues. Between the trimmed V and J ends, which lost 6 bases and 5 bases, there was a span of 17 bases. Germline CDR1 KGHSH, CDR2 LQKENI. The CDR3 here is CASSLKTGLNEQYF. The CDR3 DNA reads as TGTGCCAGCTCCCTCAAAACGGGTTTGAACGAGCAGTACTTC.

The chain recombines TRBV4-2 with TRBJ1-5; D may be TRBD1 (5 bases). CDR1 LGHNA and CDR2 YNFKEQ come from the germline V gene. The CDR3 length is 16 residues. V gave up 0 bases and J gave up 4 bases, with 13 bases separating them. The DNA of the CDR3 is TGTGCCAGCAGCCAAGAGCAGGGCGGTCGAAATCAGCCCCAGCATTTT. This codes for CASSQEQGGRNQPQHF.

V and J are TRBV28 and TRBJ1-2; D not certain. The V gene's germline CDR1 is MDHEN and CDR2 SYDVKM. Trimming stripped 3 bases from V and 3 bases from J, with 2 bases between. The length of the CDR3 is 11 residues. The DNA for the CDR3 is TGTGCCAGCAGTTTCTACTATGGCTACACCTTC. Translated: CASSFYYGYTF.

In DNA form, the CDR3 reads TGTGCCATCAGTGAGTCGATGGGTGGTGTAGAGCGGTCCGGTACAGATACGCAGTATTTT. This gives the protein CAISESMGGVERSGTDTQYF. The rearrangement uses TRBV10-3 and TRBJ2-3; perhaps TRBD2 as D (5 bases). With 0 bases removed from V and 3 bases from J, the gap between germline ends came to 25 bases. The CDR3 consists of 20 residues. Germline values: CDR1 ENHRY, CDR2 SYGVKD.

V and J are TRBV13 and TRBJ1-1; the D is unclear. The V end lost 4 bases, the J end lost 3 bases, and 18 bases lay between the germline ends. The CDR3 totals 16 residues. Germline CDR1 reads PRHDT; CDR2 reads FYEKMQ (reference sequence). The chain's CDR3 is CASSSRGIPADTEAFF. The CDR3 DNA reads as TGTGCCAGCAGCTCCAGAGGGATCCCGGCAGACACTGAAGCTTTCTTT.

At least ten counts were recorded for this clonotype. The rearrangement joins TRBV7-2 to TRBJ1-3; 10 positions match TRBD1. The CDR3 has 15 amino acids. J gave up 4 bases and V 1 base, and 1 base lay outside the gene matches. CDR1 is SGHTA and CDR2 is FQGNSA in the germline V gene. The CDR3 region has the DNA TGTGCCAGCAGCTTAGGGACAGGGGGAGGAAACACCATATATTTT. Protein: CASSLGTGGGNTIYF.